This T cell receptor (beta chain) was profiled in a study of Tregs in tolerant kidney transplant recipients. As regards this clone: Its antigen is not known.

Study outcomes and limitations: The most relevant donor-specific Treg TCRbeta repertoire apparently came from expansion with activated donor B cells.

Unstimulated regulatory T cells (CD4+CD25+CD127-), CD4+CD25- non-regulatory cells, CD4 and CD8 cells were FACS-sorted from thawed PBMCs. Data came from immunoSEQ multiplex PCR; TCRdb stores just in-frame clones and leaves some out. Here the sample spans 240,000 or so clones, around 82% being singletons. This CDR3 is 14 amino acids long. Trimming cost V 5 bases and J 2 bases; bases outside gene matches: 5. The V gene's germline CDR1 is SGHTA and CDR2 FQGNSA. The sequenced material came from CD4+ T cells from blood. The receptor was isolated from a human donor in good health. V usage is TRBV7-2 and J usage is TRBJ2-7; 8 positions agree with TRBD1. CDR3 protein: CASSQRTGTYEQYF. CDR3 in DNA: TGTGCCAGCAGCCAAAGGACAGGGACCTACGAGCAGTACTTC.